What follows describes a single T cell receptor beta chain. This CDR3 region has 16 residues. The data are from a study of identical twins. From the 5' RACE reads, TCRdb called clonotypes with MiXCR, one entry per CDR3 protein. Here the sample spans some 1,600,000 distinct CDR3 sequences, 32% being singletons. The chain uses TRBV21-1 and TRBJ2-3. TRBV21-1 is classified as a pseudogene. The material sequenced was cord blood. The sequence was collected from a newborn girl in good health. This CDR3 is CASSKFTRSGTDTQYF. The CDR3 bases are TGTGCCAGCAGCAAATTTACGAGGAGTGGCACAGATACGCAGTATTTT.